This T cell receptor (beta chain) emerged from a study of blood T cells in healthy people across ages. This CDR3 is 14 amino acids long. Germline assignment: CDR1 SGHDT and CDR2 YYEEEE. Next came a second PCR, run for roughly 6 to 11 cycles, which used a sample-barcoded 5' primer along with a J-beta primer mix. MiXCR was run by TCRdb on the 5' RACE reads, yielding one entry per CDR3 protein. The data contain about 760,000 distinct CDR3 sequences, roughly three fifths of them singletons. V usage is TRBV5-6 and J usage is TRBJ2-4; D might be TRBD1 or TRBD2, each matching 6 bases. The better agreement between TRBJ2-5 and the DNA end casts doubt on the J call. Sample: blood. This TCR was recovered from a man aged 35 to 55 in good health. The CDR3: CASSLRGPWETQYF. The CDR3 DNA reads TGTGCCAGCAGCTTGCGGGGGCCCTGGGAGACCCAGTACTTC.